This T cell receptor (beta chain) was recovered during a study of control samples from healthy donors and cancer patients. Germline V lookup: CDR1 SGHAT, CDR2 FQNNGV. The CDR3 loop spans 13 amino acids. V lost 1 base and J lost 9, with 10 bases in between. Sequencing used immunoSEQ multiplex PCR; TCRdb keeps in-frame clones, though not all of them. Of more than 150,000 clones detected, approximately 90% appear once; the ten largest clones hold roughly 0.7%. The chain couples TRBV11-2 to TRBJ2-1; D not resolved. This receptor was identified in a woman under 40 in good health. The sequenced material came from blood. CDR3 DNA: TGTGCCAGCAGCTTAGCCAACCACGGTGAGCAGTTCTTC. Its protein is CASSLANHGEQFF. The full variable domain, with the rest looked up from reference TRBV11-2 and TRBJ2-1, is EAGVAQSPRYKIIEKRQSVAFWCNPISGHATLYWYQQILGQGPKLLIQFQNNGVVDDSQLPKDRFSAERLKGVDSTLKIQPAKLEDSAVYLCASSLANHGEQFFGPGTRLTVL.